The 6 T cell receptor beta chains reported below all come from one sample, sequenced in a study of cytomegalovirus exposure and HLA in healthy donors. PCR was performed using 60 Vbeta and 13 Jbeta primers. Profiling relied on immunoSEQ multiplex PCR, and the TCRdb table lists in-frame clones only, not all of them. In total, the table holds fewer than 150,000 clones. Sequenced sample: PBMCs. The receptors originated from a man in his forties in good health and CMV-seronegative.

The J gene is TRBJ1-5, the V gene TRBV5-1; D unresolved. Trimming took off 0 bases at V and 4 bases at J, with 8 bases between the two ends. Germline CDR1 SGHRS, CDR2 YFSETQ. CDR3 length: 14 amino acids. As DNA, the CDR3 is TGCGCCAGCAGCTTGGGCGGGCAGAATCAGCCCCAGCATTTT. Translated: CASSLGGQNQPQHF.

V is TRBV27 and J is TRBJ1-5; D is undetermined. V was cut by 4 bases and J by 5 bases, with 9 bases left in between. The germline gives CDR1 MNHEY, CDR2 SMNVEV (reference sequence). The CDR3 spans 13 residues. This CDR3 reads CASSYGVDQPQHF. The CDR3 DNA reads TGTGCCAGCAGTTACGGGGTGGATCAGCCCCAGCATTTT.

The genes are TRBV29-1 and TRBJ1-1; D is perhaps TRBD1 (5 bases). The CDR3 has 12 residues. From germline, CDR1 is SQVTM and CDR2 ANQGSEA. Trimming took off 7 bases at V and 3 bases at J, with 12 bases between the two ends. CDR3 sequence: CSAGTGDTEAFF. The CDR3 DNA reads TGCAGCGCAGGGACTGGTGACACTGAAGCTTTCTTT.

The chain uses TRBV6-6 and TRBJ2-1; TRBD2 agrees at 11 bases. The CDR3 consists of 16 residues. With V trimmed by 6 bases and J by 1 base, 5 bases remained unmatched. The germline gives CDR1 MNHNY, CDR2 SVGAGI (reference sequence). The CDR3 here is CASRPLAGGSYNEQFF. As DNA, the CDR3 is TGTGCCAGCAGGCCTCTAGCGGGGGGATCCTACAATGAGCAGTTCTTC.

The V call is TRBV5-1, the J call TRBJ1-5; tentative D call: TRBD1 (5 bases). The germline V gene encodes CDR1 SGHRS and CDR2 YFSETQ. Deletions cut 0 bases from V and 4 bases from J, with 8 bases between. CDR3 length: 14 residues. CDR3 protein: CASSLEGVNQPQHF. CDR3 DNA sequence: TGCGCCAGCAGCTTGGAAGGGGTTAATCAGCCCCAGCATTTT.

The chain carries TRBV7-9 and TRBJ2-2, with D possibly being TRBD2 (5 bases). Trimming shortened V by 1 base and J by 6 bases, and 12 bases separated the two germline ends. CDR1 and CDR2 from the germline V gene are SEHNR and FQNEAQ (reference sequence). There are 15 residues in the CDR3. For the CDR3, the DNA is TGTGCCAGCAGCTTAGTCCTACTGGACTCCGGGGAGCTGTTTTTT. Translated, it gives CASSLVLLDSGELFF.